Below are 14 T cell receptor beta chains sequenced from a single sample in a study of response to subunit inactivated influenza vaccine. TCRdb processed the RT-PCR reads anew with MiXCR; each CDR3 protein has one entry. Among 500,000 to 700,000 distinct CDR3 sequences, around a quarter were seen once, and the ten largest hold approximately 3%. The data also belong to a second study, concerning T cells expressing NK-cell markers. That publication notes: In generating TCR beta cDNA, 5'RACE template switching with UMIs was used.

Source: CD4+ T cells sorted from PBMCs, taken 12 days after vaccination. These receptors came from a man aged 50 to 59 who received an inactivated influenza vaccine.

CDR3 sequence reads: CASSLPEAFF. The DNA for the CDR3 is TGTGCCAGCAGCTTACCGGAAGCTTTCTTT. The chain has TRBV11-3 and TRBJ1-1; no clear D. The CDR3 extends over 10 amino acids. The V end was cut by 2 bases, the J end by 8 bases, with 3 bases between. Germline CDR1 SGHNT, CDR2 YENEEA. The whole variable domain, filled in from reference TRBV11-3 and TRBJ1-1, reads EAGVVQSPRYKIIEKKQPVAFWCNPISGHNTLYWYLQNLGQGPELLIRYENEEAVDDSQLPKDRFSAERLKGVDSTLKIQPAELGDSAVYLCASSLPEAFFGQGTRLTVV.

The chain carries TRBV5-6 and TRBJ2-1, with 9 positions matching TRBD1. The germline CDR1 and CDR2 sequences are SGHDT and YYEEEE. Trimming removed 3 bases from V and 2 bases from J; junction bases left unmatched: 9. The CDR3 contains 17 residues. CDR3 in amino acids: CASSSQLRTGAYNEQFF. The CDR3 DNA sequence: TGTGCCAGCAGCTCCCAACTCCGGACAGGGGCCTACAATGAGCAGTTCTTC.

The CDR3 DNA sequence: TGTGCCAGCAGCCAAGCCGGGGGGCTTGACACTGAAGCTTTCTTT. Encoded protein: CASSQAGGLDTEAFF. This chain uses TRBV3-1 with TRBJ1-1; D possibly corresponds to TRBD1 (6 bases). The CDR3 loop spans 15 amino acids. V was shortened by 1 base and J by 3 bases, with 12 bases between the two germline ends. The germline V gene encodes CDR1 LGHDT and CDR2 YNNKEL (reference sequence).

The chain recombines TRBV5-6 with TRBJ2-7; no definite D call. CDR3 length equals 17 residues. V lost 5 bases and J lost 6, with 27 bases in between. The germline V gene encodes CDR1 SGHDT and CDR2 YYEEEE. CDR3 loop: CASRLGVRHSTLSEQYF. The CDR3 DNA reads TGTGCCAGCAGACTTGGGGTACGTCACAGTACTCTCAGCGAGCAGTACTTC. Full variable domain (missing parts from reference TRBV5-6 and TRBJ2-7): DAGVTQSPTHLIKTRGQQVTLRCSPKSGHDTVSWYQQALGQGPQFIFQYYEEEERQRGNFPDRFSGHQFPNYSSELNVNALLLGDSALYLCASRLGVRHSTLSEQYFGPGTRLTVT.

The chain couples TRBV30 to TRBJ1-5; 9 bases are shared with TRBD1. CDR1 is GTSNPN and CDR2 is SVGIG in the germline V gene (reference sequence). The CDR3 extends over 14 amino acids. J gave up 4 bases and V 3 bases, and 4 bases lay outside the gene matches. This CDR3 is CAWSGQGWNQPQHF. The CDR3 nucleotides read TGTGCCTGGAGCGGACAGGGGTGGAATCAGCCCCAGCATTTT.

Here the CDR3 reads CAISTGRVRDEQYF. The CDR3 DNA sequence: TGTGCCATCAGTACCGGACGGGTTCGGGACGAGCAGTACTTC. V and J are TRBV10-3 and TRBJ2-7; no reliable D call. Trimming pared 5 bases from V and 5 bases from J, leaving 16 bases between. Germline V gene sequence: CDR1 ENHRY, CDR2 SYGVKD. The CDR3 covers 14 residues.

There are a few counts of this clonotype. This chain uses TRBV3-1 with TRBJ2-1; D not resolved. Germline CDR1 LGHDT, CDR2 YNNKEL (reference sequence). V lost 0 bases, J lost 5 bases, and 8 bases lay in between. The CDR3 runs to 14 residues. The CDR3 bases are TGTGCCAGCAGCCAAGATTGGGCAAACAATGAGCAGTTCTTC. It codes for CASSQDWANNEQFF.

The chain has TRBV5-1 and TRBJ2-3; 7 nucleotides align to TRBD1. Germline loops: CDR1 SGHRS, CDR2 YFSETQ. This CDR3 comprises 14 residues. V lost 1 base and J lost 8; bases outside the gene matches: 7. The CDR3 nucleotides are TGCGCCAGCAGCTTGCAAGGGGGCGACCGTACGCAGTATTTT. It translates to CASSLQGGDRTQYF.

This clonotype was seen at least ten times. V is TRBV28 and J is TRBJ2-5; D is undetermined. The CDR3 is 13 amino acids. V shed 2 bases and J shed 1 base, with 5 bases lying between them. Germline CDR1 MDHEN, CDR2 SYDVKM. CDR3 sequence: CASSLIGQETQYF. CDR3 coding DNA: TGTGCCAGCAGTTTAATTGGCCAAGAGACCCAGTACTTC.

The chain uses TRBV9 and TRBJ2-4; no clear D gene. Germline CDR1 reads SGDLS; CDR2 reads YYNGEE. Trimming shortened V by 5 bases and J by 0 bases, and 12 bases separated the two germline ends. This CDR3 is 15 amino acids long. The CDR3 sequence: CASRVPTLAKNIQYF. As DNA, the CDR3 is TGTGCCAGCAGGGTACCGACTCTAGCCAAAAACATTCAGTACTTC.

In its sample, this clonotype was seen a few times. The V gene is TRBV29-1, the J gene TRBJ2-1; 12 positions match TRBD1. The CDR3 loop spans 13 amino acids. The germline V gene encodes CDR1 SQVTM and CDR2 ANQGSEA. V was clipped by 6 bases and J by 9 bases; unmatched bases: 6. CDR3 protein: CSVSGTGGVEQFF. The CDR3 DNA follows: TGCAGCGTCTCCGGGACAGGGGGCGTTGAGCAGTTCTTC.

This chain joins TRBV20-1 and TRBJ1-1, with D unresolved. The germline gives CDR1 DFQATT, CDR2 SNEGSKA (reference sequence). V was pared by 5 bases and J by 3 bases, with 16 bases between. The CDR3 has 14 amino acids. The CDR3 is CSAPLLRGYTEAFF. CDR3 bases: TGCAGTGCTCCTCTCCTCCGAGGGTACACTGAAGCTTTCTTT.

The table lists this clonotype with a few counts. The CDR3 DNA reads TGTGCCAGCAATATTAACAGGGGAGAGACCCAGTACTTC. Protein: CASNINRGETQYF. The chain employs TRBV2 and TRBJ2-5; TRBD1 matches at 7 bases. Germline-derived CDR1 and CDR2 are SNHLY and FYNNEI. V shed 7 bases, J shed 4 bases, and the junction held 6 bases outside the gene matches. The CDR3 sequence is 13 residues long.

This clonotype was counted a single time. For the CDR3, the DNA is TGTGCCACCAGTGACTCCTCGAGACGGCAACAAGAGACCCAGTACTTC. Translation: CATSDSSRRQQETQYF. The rearrangement uses TRBV24-1 and TRBJ2-5; D uncertain. Germline V gene lookup returns CDR1 KGHDR and CDR2 SFDVKD. CDR3 length: 16 amino acids. V dropped 4 bases and J dropped 2 bases, with 16 bases sitting between them.